The source of this T cell receptor beta chain is a study of T-cell reconstitution after alpha-beta-depleted transplantation in children. Many counts were recorded for this clonotype. This CDR3 has 16 amino acids. With 3 bases clipped from V and 0 bases from J, the junction kept 7 bases outside the gene matches. TCRbeta library construction was performed incorporating unique molecular identifiers. TCRdb reprocessed the PCR reads with MiXCR, giving one entry per CDR3 protein. The sample has some 290,000 distinct CDR3 sequences, more than 8% seen once. This specimen consisted of PBMCs from the stem cell graft donor, obtained from the stem cell graft. V gene TRBV12-3 or TRBV12-4 combines with J gene TRBJ2-7, with 8 nucleotides matching TRBD2. This TCR was recovered from a human donor who donated a stem cell graft to a child with SCID. CDR3 coding DNA: TGTGCCAGCAGTTTTTTAATTAGCGGGGACTCCTACGAGCAGTACTTC. It encodes CASSFLISGDSYEQYF.